The clone carrying this T cell receptor (beta chain) was recorded only once. Before being deemed recovered, Cohort 3 donors had two negative PCRs, clearance, or symptom resolution. The CDR3 is 14 amino acids. Germline loops: CDR1 MNHEY, CDR2 SVGEGT. With 2 bases removed from V and 2 bases from J, the gap between germline ends came to 9 bases. This sample was taken from a study of blood T cell repertoires in COVID-19. On the study more broadly: Sources were T cells, B-cell-depleted T cells, or PBMCs; the material itself was cDNA or gDNA.

In the study's own analysis: Reference gene primer amplification yielded estimated nucleated cell counts. Method: immunoSEQ multiplex PCR; TCRdb's copy keeps in-frame clones and lacks some. V, J and clone size are those of that table, while D and trimming were read from the DNA. The sample includes roughly 520,000 clones, more than 75% of them seen just once. The TCR comes from a woman in her 40s who had recovered from COVID-19. This chain links TRBV6-2 or TRBV6-3 with TRBJ2-5, with D perhaps TRBD1 (5 bases). The material sequenced was PBMCs or T cells enriched from blood (not recorded which). CDR3 loop: CASSYGHPQETQYF. In nucleotides, the CDR3 is TGTGCCAGCAGTTACGGACATCCACAAGAGACCCAGTACTTC.